Listed below are T cell receptor beta chains from one sample, sequenced in a study of cytomegalovirus exposure and HLA in healthy donors. Only in-frame clones appear in the TCRdb table, and some are missing; sequencing was by immunoSEQ multiplex PCR. The sample carries around 140,000 clones, about four fifths recorded once. The sequenced sample consisted of PBMCs. These receptors were obtained from a woman aged 18 to 35 in good health and CMV-seropositive. The CDR3 runs from the conserved cysteine through the conserved F or W. The D gene is left open where the match is weak. Some rows mark clone size as missing; the rest say once, few, many or name a class of expanded clone.

clone_size: -
j_call: TRBJ2-7
d_call: TRBD2
v_call: TRBV7-2
cdr3_aa: CASRTASGVTYGQYF
cdr3_nt: TGTGCCAGCAGGACCGCAAGCGGGGTCACCTACGGGCAGTACTTC

clone_size: once
j_call: TRBJ2-4
d_call: TRBD2
v_call: TRBV6-5
cdr3_aa: CASSYLGTSGENIQYF
cdr3_nt: TGTGCCAGCAGTTACCTCGGGACTAGTGGGGAAAACATTCAGTACTTC

clone_size: -
j_call: TRBJ1-5
d_call: -
v_call: TRBV27
cdr3_aa: CASSLSWAALYPQHF
cdr3_nt: TGTGCCAGCAGTTTATCGTGGGCAGCCCTCTATCCCCAGCATTTT

clone_size: -
j_call: TRBJ1-5
d_call: -
v_call: TRBV2
cdr3_aa: CASSAEINQPQHF
cdr3_nt: TGTGCCAGCAGTGCCGAGATTAATCAGCCCCAGCATTTT

clone_size: -
j_call: TRBJ1-1
d_call: TRBD1
v_call: TRBV7-6
cdr3_aa: CASSRGQLATEAFF
cdr3_nt: TGTGCCAGCAGCCGGGGACAGCTTGCAACTGAAGCTTTCTTT

clone_size: -
j_call: TRBJ1-2
d_call: TRBD1
v_call: TRBV5-1
cdr3_aa: CASSPDRLGYTF
cdr3_nt: TGCGCCAGCAGCCCGGACAGGCTCGGCTACACCTTC

clone_size: once
j_call: TRBJ1-6
d_call: TRBD1
v_call: TRBV19
cdr3_aa: CASSMRTGFNSLLHF
cdr3_nt: TGTGCCAGTAGTATGAGGACAGGTTTTAATTCACTCCTCCACTTT

clone_size: -
j_call: TRBJ1-2
d_call: TRBD1
v_call: TRBV5-1
cdr3_aa: CASSLGETGGRYGYTF
cdr3_nt: TGCGCCAGCAGCTTGGGGGAAACAGGGGGCCGCTATGGCTACACCTTC

clone_size: -
j_call: TRBJ1-1
d_call: -
v_call: TRBV4-1
cdr3_aa: CASSQLGAPQNTEAFF
cdr3_nt: TGCGCCAGCAGCCAATTAGGGGCCCCTCAGAACACTGAAGCTTTCTTT

clone_size: once
j_call: TRBJ2-2
d_call: -
v_call: TRBV2
cdr3_aa: CASRETAIATGELFF
cdr3_nt: TGTGCCAGCAGGGAGACAGCGATTGCGACCGGGGAGCTGTTTTTT

clone_size: -
j_call: TRBJ1-6
d_call: TRBD1
v_call: TRBV5-1
cdr3_aa: CASSRTGVISYNSPLHF
cdr3_nt: TGCGCCAGCAGTAGGACAGGGGTGATCTCCTATAATTCACCCCTCCACTTT

clone_size: -
j_call: TRBJ2-7
d_call: -
v_call: TRBV6-1
cdr3_aa: CASSGMGAPEQYF
cdr3_nt: TGTGCCAGCAGTGGTATGGGGGCGCCCGAGCAGTACTTC

clone_size: -
j_call: TRBJ1-2
d_call: -
v_call: TRBV6-6
cdr3_aa: CASSYSSRVAYGYTF
cdr3_nt: TGTGCCAGCAGTTACAGTTCCAGGGTCGCATATGGCTACACCTTC

clone_size: -
j_call: TRBJ2-3
d_call: TRBD2
v_call: TRBV15
cdr3_aa: CATSFQRGSTDTQYF
cdr3_nt: TGTGCCACCAGCTTTCAGCGGGGGAGCACAGATACGCAGTATTTT

clone_size: -
j_call: TRBJ2-7
d_call: TRBD1
v_call: TRBV30
cdr3_aa: CAWSVLQGAGEQYF
cdr3_nt: TGTGCCTGGAGTGTACTACAGGGGGCTGGCGAGCAGTACTTC

clone_size: once
j_call: TRBJ2-1
d_call: -
v_call: TRBV7-8
cdr3_aa: CASTRRSSYNEQFF
cdr3_nt: TGTGCCAGCACCCGCCGGAGCTCCTACAATGAGCAGTTCTTC

clone_size: few
j_call: TRBJ1-4
d_call: -
v_call: TRBV6-1
cdr3_aa: CASSEGFGKLFF
cdr3_nt: TGTGCCAGCAGTGAAGGCTTCGGGAAACTGTTTTTT

clone_size: -
j_call: TRBJ2-3
d_call: TRBD2
v_call: TRBV11-1
cdr3_aa: CASSPLGTSIADTQYF
cdr3_nt: TGTGCCAGCAGCCCCCTTGGGACTAGTATTGCCGATACGCAGTATTTT

clone_size: once
j_call: TRBJ2-7
d_call: -
v_call: TRBV4-3
cdr3_aa: CASSRFLGSYEQYF
cdr3_nt: TGCGCCAGCAGCCGCTTTCTAGGCTCCTACGAGCAGTACTTC

clone_size: -
j_call: TRBJ1-1
d_call: TRBD1
v_call: TRBV19
cdr3_aa: CASSMDRGNTEAFF
cdr3_nt: TGTGCCAGTAGTATGGACAGGGGGAACACTGAAGCTTTCTTT

clone_size: once
j_call: TRBJ1-2
d_call: TRBD1
v_call: TRBV5-4
cdr3_aa: CASRKGGQGNYGYTF
cdr3_nt: TGTGCCAGCAGAAAAGGGGGACAGGGGAACTATGGCTACACCTTC

clone_size: -
j_call: TRBJ1-1
d_call: -
v_call: TRBV5-8
cdr3_aa: CASSLGVYTEAFF
cdr3_nt: TGTGCCAGCAGCCTCGGGGTTTACACTGAAGCTTTCTTT

clone_size: -
j_call: TRBJ2-5
d_call: TRBD1
v_call: TRBV2
cdr3_aa: CASSRRDRGLQETQYF
cdr3_nt: TGTGCCAGCAGTCGCCGGGACAGGGGATTACAAGAGACCCAGTACTTC

clone_size: -
j_call: TRBJ1-1
d_call: TRBD1
v_call: TRBV5-5
cdr3_aa: CASRSTGGGGAFF
cdr3_nt: TGTGCCAGCAGGTCTACAGGGGGGGGAGGAGCTTTCTTT

clone_size: few
j_call: TRBJ2-3
d_call: -
v_call: TRBV5-1
cdr3_aa: CASSWQGSTDTQYF
cdr3_nt: TGCGCCAGCAGCTGGCAGGGGTCCACAGATACGCAGTATTTT

clone_size: -
j_call: TRBJ2-1
d_call: TRBD2
v_call: TRBV5-4
cdr3_aa: CASSLVGSGGEYNEQFF
cdr3_nt: TGTGCCAGCAGCTTGGTCGGTAGCGGGGGGGAATACAATGAGCAGTTCTTC

clone_size: -
j_call: TRBJ2-7
d_call: -
v_call: TRBV5-1
cdr3_aa: CASSSDGQFRYF
cdr3_nt: TGCGCCAGCAGCTCGGATGGACAGTTCCGGTACTTC

clone_size: -
j_call: TRBJ2-3
d_call: -
v_call: TRBV11-3
cdr3_aa: CASSLGRTSTDTQYF
cdr3_nt: TGTGCCAGCAGCTTAGGGCGGACTAGCACAGATACGCAGTATTTT

clone_size: -
j_call: TRBJ2-7
d_call: -
v_call: TRBV27
cdr3_aa: CASSLRVTSYEQYF
cdr3_nt: TGTGCCAGCAGTTTACGGGTCACTTCCTACGAGCAGTACTTC

clone_size: few
j_call: TRBJ2-1
d_call: TRBD2
v_call: TRBV4-3
cdr3_aa: CASSPLRASGGLRSYNEQFF
cdr3_nt: TGCGCCAGCAGCCCCCTCAGGGCTAGCGGGGGGCTCCGCTCCTACAATGAGCAGTTCTTC

clone_size: -
j_call: TRBJ1-3
d_call: -
v_call: TRBV2
cdr3_aa: CASTTGSSGNTIYF
cdr3_nt: TGTGCCAGCACTACGGGGTCTTCTGGAAACACCATATATTTT

clone_size: -
j_call: TRBJ1-4
d_call: TRBD1
v_call: TRBV30
cdr3_aa: CAGGTGDEKLFF
cdr3_nt: TGTGCCGGAGGGACAGGGGATGAAAAACTGTTTTTT

clone_size: -
j_call: TRBJ2-2
d_call: -
v_call: TRBV7-9
cdr3_aa: CASSQKDGLNLGTGELFF
cdr3_nt: TGTGCCAGCAGCCAAAAAGACGGACTGAACTTAGGTACCGGGGAGCTGTTTTTT

clone_size: -
j_call: TRBJ2-2
d_call: TRBD1
v_call: TRBV19
cdr3_aa: CASSKGQGDTGELFF
cdr3_nt: TGTGCCAGTAGTAAGGGACAGGGCGACACCGGGGAGCTGTTTTTT

clone_size: once
j_call: TRBJ2-1
d_call: -
v_call: TRBV10-2
cdr3_aa: CASSEYQYNEQFF
cdr3_nt: TGCGCCAGCAGTGAGTACCAGTACAATGAGCAGTTCTTC

clone_size: -
j_call: TRBJ1-2
d_call: TRBD1
v_call: TRBV6-5
cdr3_aa: CASSTRDRDPYGYTF
cdr3_nt: TGTGCCAGCAGTACACGGGACAGGGACCCCTATGGCTACACCTTC

clone_size: few
j_call: TRBJ2-7
d_call: -
v_call: TRBV6-5
cdr3_aa: CASSYSSLRQNYEQYF
cdr3_nt: TGTGCCAGCAGTTACTCGAGCCTACGACAGAACTACGAGCAGTACTTC

clone_size: -
j_call: TRBJ1-1
d_call: -
v_call: TRBV5-1
cdr3_aa: CASSLEGRQDTEAFF
cdr3_nt: TGCGCCAGCAGCTTGGAGGGACGACAGGACACTGAAGCTTTCTTT

clone_size: -
j_call: TRBJ2-5
d_call: -
v_call: TRBV30
cdr3_aa: CAWSVPPSETQYF
cdr3_nt: TGTGCCTGGAGTGTCCCTCCCTCAGAGACCCAGTACTTC

clone_size: -
j_call: TRBJ1-2
d_call: TRBD1
v_call: TRBV28
cdr3_aa: CASTGTGLYGYTF
cdr3_nt: TGTGCCAGTACCGGGACAGGGCTCTATGGCTACACCTTC

clone_size: -
j_call: TRBJ2-7
d_call: TRBD2
v_call: TRBV5-1
cdr3_aa: CASSLAGGAVYEQYF
cdr3_nt: TGCGCCAGCAGCTTGGCCGGGGGGGCCGTCTACGAGCAGTACTTC

clone_size: -
j_call: TRBJ2-3
d_call: -
v_call: TRBV5-4
cdr3_aa: CAMFYLSVDTQYF
cdr3_nt: TGTGCCATGTTCTATTTGAGTGTAGATACGCAGTATTTT

clone_size: -
j_call: TRBJ1-1
d_call: -
v_call: TRBV4-2
cdr3_aa: CASSRRDGWGLNTEAFF
cdr3_nt: TGTGCCAGCAGCCGAAGAGATGGCTGGGGGCTGAACACTGAAGCTTTCTTT

clone_size: -
j_call: TRBJ1-1
d_call: TRBD1
v_call: TRBV4-2
cdr3_aa: CASSQRTGGALNTEAFF
cdr3_nt: TGTGCCAGCAGCCAACGGACAGGGGGCGCATTGAACACTGAAGCTTTCTTT

clone_size: -
j_call: TRBJ2-3
d_call: TRBD2
v_call: TRBV11-2
cdr3_aa: CASSWNSGGGTDTQYF
cdr3_nt: TGTGCCAGCAGCTGGAATAGCGGGGGGGGTACAGATACGCAGTATTTT

clone_size: few
j_call: TRBJ2-2
d_call: -
v_call: TRBV2
cdr3_aa: CASSVGRANTGELFF
cdr3_nt: TGTGCCAGCAGTGTCGGGCGGGCGAACACCGGGGAGCTGTTTTTT

clone_size: -
j_call: TRBJ2-3
d_call: TRBD2
v_call: TRBV7-2
cdr3_aa: CASSSPGLAGGGAQYF
cdr3_nt: TGTGCCAGCAGCTCACCGGGACTAGCGGGGGGAGGGGCGCAGTATTTT